This T cell receptor (beta chain) was identified during a study of blood T cells in healthy people across ages. It was with a sample-barcoded 5' primer and a J-beta primer mix that a second PCR of roughly 7 to 12 cycles was run. MiXCR, applied by TCRdb to the 5' RACE reads, yields one record per CDR3 protein. The repertoire holds about 1.8 million distinct CDR3 sequences, with roughly 52% as singletons. Each sample yielded at least 7 million isolated PBMCs. The table lists this clonotype with a count of one. The CDR3 runs 19 residues. Germline lookup yields CDR1 SGHDT and CDR2 YYEEEE. V lost 4 bases to trimming and J lost 5 bases; unmatched junction nucleotides: 21.

V gene TRBV5-6 combines with J gene TRBJ1-5; 7 bases are shared with TRBD1. The sequencing input was blood. This receptor was taken from a woman aged 40 to 49 in good health. CDR3 sequence (DNA): TGTGCCAGCAGCGGTCGGCCCACCACAGGGGCCGTGGGCGATCAGCCCCAGCATTTT. This gives the protein CASSGRPTTGAVGDQPQHF.